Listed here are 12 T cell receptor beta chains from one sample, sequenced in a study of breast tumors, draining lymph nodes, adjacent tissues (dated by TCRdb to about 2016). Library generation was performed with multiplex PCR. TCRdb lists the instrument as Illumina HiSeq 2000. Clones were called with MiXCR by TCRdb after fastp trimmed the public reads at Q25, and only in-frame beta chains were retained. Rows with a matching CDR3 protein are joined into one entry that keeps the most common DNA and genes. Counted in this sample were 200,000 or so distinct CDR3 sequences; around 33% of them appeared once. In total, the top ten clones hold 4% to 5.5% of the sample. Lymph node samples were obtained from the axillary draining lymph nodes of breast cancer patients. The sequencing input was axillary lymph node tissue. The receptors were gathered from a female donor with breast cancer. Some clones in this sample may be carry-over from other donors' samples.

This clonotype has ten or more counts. The CDR3 reads CASSLGEGPYNEQFF. The CDR3 DNA follows: TGCGCCAGCAGCTTGGGTGAGGGGCCCTACAATGAGCAGTTCTTC. The chain joins TRBV5-1 to TRBJ2-1; D might be TRBD1 or TRBD2, each matching 5 bases. CDR3 length: 15 amino acids. CDR1 SGHRS and CDR2 YFSETQ come from the germline V gene. V was shortened by 0 bases and J by 2 bases, with 9 bases between the two germline ends.

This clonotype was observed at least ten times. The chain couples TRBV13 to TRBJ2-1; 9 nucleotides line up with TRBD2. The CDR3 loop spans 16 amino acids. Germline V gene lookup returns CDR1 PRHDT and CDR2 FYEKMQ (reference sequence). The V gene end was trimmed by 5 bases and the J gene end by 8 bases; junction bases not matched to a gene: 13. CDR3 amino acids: CASSLAGSGRLDEQFF. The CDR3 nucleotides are TGTGCCAGCAGCCTGGCGGGGAGCGGGAGGTTGGATGAGCAGTTCTTC.

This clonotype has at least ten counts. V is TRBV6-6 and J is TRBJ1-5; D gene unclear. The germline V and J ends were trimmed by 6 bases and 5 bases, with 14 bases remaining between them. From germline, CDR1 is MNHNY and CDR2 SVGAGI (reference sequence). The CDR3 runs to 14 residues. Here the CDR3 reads CASSPSGGHQPQHF. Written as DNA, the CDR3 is TGTGCCAGCAGCCCTTCTGGAGGGCATCAGCCCCAGCATTTT.

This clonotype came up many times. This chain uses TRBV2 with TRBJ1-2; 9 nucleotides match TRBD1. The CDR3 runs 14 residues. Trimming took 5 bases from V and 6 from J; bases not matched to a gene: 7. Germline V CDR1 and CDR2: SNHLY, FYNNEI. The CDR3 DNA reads TGTGCCAGCAGTCAACAGGGGGCAAGTGATGGCTACACCTTC. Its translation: CASSQQGASDGYTF. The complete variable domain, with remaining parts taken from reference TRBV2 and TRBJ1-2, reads EPEVTQTPSHQVTQMGQEVILRCVPISNHLYFYWYRQILGQKVEFLVSFYNNEISEKSEIFDDQFSVERPDGSNFTLKIRSTKLEDSAMYFCASSQQGASDGYTFGSGTRLTVV.

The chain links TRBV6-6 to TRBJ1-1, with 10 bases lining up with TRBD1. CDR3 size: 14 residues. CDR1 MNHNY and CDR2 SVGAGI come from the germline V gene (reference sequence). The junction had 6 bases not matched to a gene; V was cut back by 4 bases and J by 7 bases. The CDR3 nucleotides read TGTGCCAGCAGTTTTGACAGGGGGCAGAGTGAAGCTTTCTTT. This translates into CASSFDRGQSEAFF.

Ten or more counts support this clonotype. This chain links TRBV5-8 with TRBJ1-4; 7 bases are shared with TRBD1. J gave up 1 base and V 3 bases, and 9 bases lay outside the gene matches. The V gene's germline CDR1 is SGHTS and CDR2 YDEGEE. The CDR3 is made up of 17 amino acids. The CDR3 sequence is CASSSQGGGVTNEKLFF. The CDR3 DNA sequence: TGTGCCAGCAGCTCCCAGGGAGGGGGCGTAACTAATGAAAAACTGTTTTTT.

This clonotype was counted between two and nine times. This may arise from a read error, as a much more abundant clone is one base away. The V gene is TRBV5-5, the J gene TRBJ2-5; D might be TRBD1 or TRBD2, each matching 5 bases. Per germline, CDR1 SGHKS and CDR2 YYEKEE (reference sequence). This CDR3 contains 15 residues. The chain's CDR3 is CASSLVRGYQEAQYF. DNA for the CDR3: TGTGCCAGCAGCTTGGTCCGGGGCTACCAAGAGGCCCAGTACTTC.

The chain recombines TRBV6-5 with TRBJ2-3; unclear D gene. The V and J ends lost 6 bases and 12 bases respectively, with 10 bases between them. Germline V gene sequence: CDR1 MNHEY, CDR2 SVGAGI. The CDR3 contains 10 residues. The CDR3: CASSLGGQYF. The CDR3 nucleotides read TGTGCCAGCAGCCTCGGTGGACAGTATTTT.

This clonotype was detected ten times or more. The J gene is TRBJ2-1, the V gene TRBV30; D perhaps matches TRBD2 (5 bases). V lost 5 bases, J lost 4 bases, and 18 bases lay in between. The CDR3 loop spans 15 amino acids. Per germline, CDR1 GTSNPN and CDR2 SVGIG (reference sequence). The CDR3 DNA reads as TGTGCCTGGGAGACCTCTAGCTTTGGGTACAATGAGCAGTTCTTC. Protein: CAWETSSFGYNEQFF.

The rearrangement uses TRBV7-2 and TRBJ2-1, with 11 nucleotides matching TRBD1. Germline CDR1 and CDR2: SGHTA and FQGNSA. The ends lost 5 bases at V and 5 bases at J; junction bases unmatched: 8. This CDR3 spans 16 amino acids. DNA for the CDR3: TGTGCCAGCAGCCCTCTCGGACAGGGGGCCAACAATGAGCAGTTCTTC. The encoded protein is CASSPLGQGANNEQFF.

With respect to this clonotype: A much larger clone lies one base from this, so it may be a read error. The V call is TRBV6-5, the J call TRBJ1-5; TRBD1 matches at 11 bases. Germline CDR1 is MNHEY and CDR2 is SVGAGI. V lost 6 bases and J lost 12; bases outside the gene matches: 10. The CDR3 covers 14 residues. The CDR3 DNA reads TGTGCCAGCAGCCGGGACAGGGGGTGGCAACTCCAGCATTTT. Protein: CASSRDRGWQLQHF.

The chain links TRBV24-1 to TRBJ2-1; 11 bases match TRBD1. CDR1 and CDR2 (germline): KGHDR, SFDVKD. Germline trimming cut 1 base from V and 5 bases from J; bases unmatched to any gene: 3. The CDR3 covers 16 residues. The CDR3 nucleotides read TGTGCCACCAGTGATTTCCGGGACAGGGGGGACAATGAGCAGTTCTTC. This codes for CATSDFRDRGDNEQFF.